These T cell receptor beta chains were read from a single sample in a study of OX40 agonist ivuxolimab in advanced cancers. The method was immunoSEQ multiplex PCR; TCRdb's version includes in-frame clones alone and lacks a portion of them. The sample contains approximately 84,000 clones, 86% of which appear only once. The sequences come from CD4+ or CD8+ T cells sorted from blood, collected in a trial of the OX40 agonist ivuxolimab. Every receptor here comes from an adult with an advanced solid tumor such as melanoma, head and neck, liver or kidney cancer. Both conserved end residues are part of each CDR3. A D gene is named only where the DNA matches it firmly. Rows may omit the clone size; those that give it use once, few, many or a size class.

clone size	D gene	J gene	V gene	CDR3 DNA	CDR3 protein
.	.	TRBJ1-2	TRBV5-5	TGTGCCAGCAGCCAAAACTATGGCTACACCTTC	CASSQNYGYTF
.	.	TRBJ2-1	TRBV30	TGTGCCTGGACCCTCGCCGGGTTCGGGCACAATGAGCAGTTCTTC	CAWTLAGFGHNEQFF
.	TRBD1	TRBJ2-2	TRBV6-5	TGTGCCAGCAGTTCGCTGACAGGGGGGAACACCGGGGAGCTGTTTTTT	CASSSLTGGNTGELFF
.	TRBD1	TRBJ2-1	TRBV6-1	TGTGCCAGCAGTTCGACAGGGGTGGACAATGAGCAGTTCTTC	CASSSTGVDNEQFF
.	TRBD1	TRBJ1-1	TRBV9	TGTGCCAGCAGCTCTGGACAGGGGAACACTGAAGCTTTCTTT	CASSSGQGNTEAFF
once	TRBD1	TRBJ2-2	TRBV5-1	TGCGCCAGCAGTTCAGGGGGCACAGGGACCGGGGAGCTGTTTTTT	CASSSGGTGTGELFF
once	.	TRBJ1-6	TRBV13	TGTGCCAGCAGCTTAGGCCCCTCGGAGAGAGGTTCACCCCTCCACTTT	CASSLGPSERGSPLHF
.	.	TRBJ1-1	TRBV5-1	TGCGCCAGCAGCTTGGTCACCGGGTCTCGGGTGGGTACTGAAGCTTTCTTT	CASSLVTGSRVGTEAFF
.	.	TRBJ1-2	TRBV19	TGTGCCAGTAGTAACCGGGACGGGAGTTATGGCTACACCTTC	CASSNRDGSYGYTF
.	.	TRBJ1-5	TRBV19	TGTGCCAGTAGGGCACCCGAGTCGCCCCAGCATTTT	CASRAPESPQHF
.	.	TRBJ2-7	TRBV5-5	TGTGCCAGCAGCTCGGACTCAGACGAGCAGTACTTC	CASSSDSDEQYF
.	TRBD1	TRBJ2-1	TRBV29-1	TGCAGCGTTGCCCAGGGGGCCTGGAATGAGCAGTTCTTC	CSVAQGAWNEQFF
.	TRBD2	TRBJ2-7	TRBV28	TGTGCCAGCAGCCCTCTCAGCGGGGGGGCTTCCTACGAGCAGTACTTC	CASSPLSGGASYEQYF
.	TRBD1	TRBJ2-7	TRBV5-4	TGTGCCAGCAGCTTAACAGGGGGCAGGGAGCAGTACTTC	CASSLTGGREQYF
.	TRBD1	TRBJ2-7	TRBV6-5	TGTGCCAGCAGGAGTAAGAGGGACAGGGTCTACGAGCAGTACTTC	CASRSKRDRVYEQYF
.	.	TRBJ1-1	TRBV6-5	TGTGCCAGCAGAACCGCGGGGACTGAAGCTTTCTTT	CASRTAGTEAFF
.	.	TRBJ2-7	TRBV21-1	TGTGCCAGCAGCAAAGTGGGGACAGGGTACAGGAAGCAGTACTTC	CASSKVGTGYRKQYF
once	TRBD1	TRBJ1-4	TRBV7-9	TGTGCCAGCAGCTTAGGGGGGACAGGGGGCAATGAAAAACTGTTTTTT	CASSLGGTGGNEKLFF
once	.	TRBJ1-6	TRBV14	TGTGCCAGCAGCCCGGAGGGCTCCGTTGGCCCACCCCTCCACTTT	CASSPEGSVGPPLHF
.	.	TRBJ1-2	TRBV14	TGTGCCAGCAGCCAAGTGTCAGTCTATGGCTACACCTTC	CASSQVSVYGYTF
few	.	TRBJ1-2	TRBV14	TGTGCCAGCAGCCAAGTGGGGCTGGGCTATGGCTACACCTTC	CASSQVGLGYGYTF
.	.	TRBJ2-7	TRBV4-2	TGTGCCAGCAGCCAAGATCGGTCAACCTACGAGCAGTACTTC	CASSQDRSTYEQYF
.	TRBD1	TRBJ1-6	TRBV5-1	TGCGCCAGCAGCTCTAACCGGGACAGAACCCGTTCACCCCTCCACTTT	CASSSNRDRTRSPLHF
.	.	TRBJ1-5	TRBV6-5	TGTGCCAGCAGTTACGGGGGGTCGAACAATCAGCCCCAGCATTTT	CASSYGGSNNQPQHF
.	.	TRBJ2-5	TRBV25-1	TGTGCCAGCAGTGTTTACCTCGGACAGAGACAAGAGACCCAGTACTTC	CASSVYLGQRQETQYF
.	TRBD1	TRBJ1-3	TRBV6-5	TGTGCCAGCAATAGACAGGGTCGAGGTAGAAACACCATATATTTT	CASNRQGRGRNTIYF
.	.	TRBJ1-2	TRBV5-4	TGTGCCAGCAGCTTGCACGAAGGCTATGGCTACACCTTC	CASSLHEGYGYTF
.	TRBD1	TRBJ1-1	TRBV7-8	TGTGCCAGCAGCGCCTATTTTTTCGGGACAGGGGAAGCTTTCTTT	CASSAYFFGTGEAFF
once	.	TRBJ1-1	TRBV19	TGTGCCATTACGACCGGACCTCGGACTGAAGCTTTCTTT	CAITTGPRTEAFF
.	TRBD1	TRBJ2-1	TRBV6-5	TGTGCCAGCAGTGCCGACCAGGGGGCGTTTGATGAGCAGTTCTTC	CASSADQGAFDEQFF
.	.	TRBJ1-2	TRBV28	TGTGCCAGCAGTTCCAACTATGGCTACACCTTC	CASSSNYGYTF
once	TRBD2	TRBJ2-7	TRBV7-2	TGTGCCAGCAGTTCCCAGGGAGCGGGGATCTACGAGCAGTACTTC	CASSSQGAGIYEQYF
.	TRBD1	TRBJ1-4	TRBV19	TGTGCCAGTAGTGCCGGACAGGGGGTTCTTTTACTGTTTTTT	CASSAGQGVLLLFF
.	TRBD1	TRBJ1-3	TRBV11-2	TGTGCCAGCACCTTCGACCGGGACAGGGTGAACACCATATATTTT	CASTFDRDRVNTIYF
.	.	TRBJ1-5	TRBV10-1	TGCGCCAGCAGTTCGCGGGTTGATCAGCCCCAGCATTTT	CASSSRVDQPQHF
.	TRBD1	TRBJ1-6	TRBV7-8	TGTGCCAGCACTTCCGGGACAGGGGGAAATTCACCCCTCCACTTT	CASTSGTGGNSPLHF
.	.	TRBJ1-2	TRBV30	TGTGCCTGGAGTGCCGTTAGTCGAGGGGGGGGCTACACCTTC	CAWSAVSRGGGYTF